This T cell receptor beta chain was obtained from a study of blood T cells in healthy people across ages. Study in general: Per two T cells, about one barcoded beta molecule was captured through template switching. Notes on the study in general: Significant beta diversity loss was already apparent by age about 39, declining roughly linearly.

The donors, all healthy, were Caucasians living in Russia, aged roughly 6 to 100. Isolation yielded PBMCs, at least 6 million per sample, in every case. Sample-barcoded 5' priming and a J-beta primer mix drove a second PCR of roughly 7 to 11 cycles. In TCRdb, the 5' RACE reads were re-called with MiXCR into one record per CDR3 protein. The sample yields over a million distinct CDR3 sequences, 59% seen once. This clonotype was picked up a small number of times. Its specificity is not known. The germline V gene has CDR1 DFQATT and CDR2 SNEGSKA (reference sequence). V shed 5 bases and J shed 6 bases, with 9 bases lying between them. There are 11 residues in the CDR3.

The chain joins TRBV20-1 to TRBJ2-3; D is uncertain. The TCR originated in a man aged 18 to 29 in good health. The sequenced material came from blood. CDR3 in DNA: TGCAGTGCTGCCTCGACGGATACGCAGTATTTT. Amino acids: CSAASTDTQYF.